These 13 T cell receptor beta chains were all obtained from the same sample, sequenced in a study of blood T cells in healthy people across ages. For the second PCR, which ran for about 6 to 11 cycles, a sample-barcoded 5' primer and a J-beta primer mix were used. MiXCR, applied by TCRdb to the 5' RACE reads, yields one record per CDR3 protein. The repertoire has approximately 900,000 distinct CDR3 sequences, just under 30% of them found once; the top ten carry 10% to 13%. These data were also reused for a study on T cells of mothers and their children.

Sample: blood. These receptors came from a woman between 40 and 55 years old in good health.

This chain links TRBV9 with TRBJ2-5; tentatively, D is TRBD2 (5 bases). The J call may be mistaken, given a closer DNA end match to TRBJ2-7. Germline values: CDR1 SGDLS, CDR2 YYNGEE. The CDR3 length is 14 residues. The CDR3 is CASSDPDSPGEQYF. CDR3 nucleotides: TGTGCCAGCAGCGACCCGGACTCCCCGGGCGAGCAGTACTTC.

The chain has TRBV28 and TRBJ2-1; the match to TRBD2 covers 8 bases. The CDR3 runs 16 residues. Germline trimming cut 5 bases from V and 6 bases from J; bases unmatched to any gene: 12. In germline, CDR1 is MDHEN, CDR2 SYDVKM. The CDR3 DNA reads TGTGCCAGCAGTACCTCGGGGGGGGCCGGGATCAATGAGCAGTTCTTC. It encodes CASSTSGGAGINEQFF.

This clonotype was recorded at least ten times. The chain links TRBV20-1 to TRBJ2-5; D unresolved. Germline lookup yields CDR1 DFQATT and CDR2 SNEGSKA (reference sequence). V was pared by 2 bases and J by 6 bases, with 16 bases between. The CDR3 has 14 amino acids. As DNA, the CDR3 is TGCAGTGCTAGACGGACGGGCTTCGGTCAGACCCAGTACTTC. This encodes CSARRTGFGQTQYF.

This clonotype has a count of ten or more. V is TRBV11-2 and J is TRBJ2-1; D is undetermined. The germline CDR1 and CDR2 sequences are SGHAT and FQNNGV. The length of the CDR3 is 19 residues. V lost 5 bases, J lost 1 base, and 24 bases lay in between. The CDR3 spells CASSLRPPTRDGSYNEQFF. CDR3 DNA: TGTGCCAGCAGCCTACGTCCCCCGACAAGGGATGGGTCCTACAATGAGCAGTTCTTC. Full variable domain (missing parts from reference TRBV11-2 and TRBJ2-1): EAGVAQSPRYKIIEKRQSVAFWCNPISGHATLYWYQQILGQGPKLLIQFQNNGVVDDSQLPKDRFSAERLKGVDSTLKIQPAKLEDSAVYLCASSLRPPTRDGSYNEQFFGPGTRLTVL.

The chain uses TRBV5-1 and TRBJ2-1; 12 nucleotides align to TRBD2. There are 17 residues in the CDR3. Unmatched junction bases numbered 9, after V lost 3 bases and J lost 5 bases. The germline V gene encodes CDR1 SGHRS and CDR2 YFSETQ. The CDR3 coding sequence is TGCGCCAGCAGCTCATTCACTAGCGGGGGGACCCACAATGAGCAGTTCTTC. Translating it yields CASSSFTSGGTHNEQFF.

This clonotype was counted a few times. In nucleotides, the CDR3 is TGTGCCAGCAGTATAACAGGGGGGTCGACTGAAGCTTTCTTT. This gives the protein CASSITGGSTEAFF. The chain carries TRBV12-3 or TRBV12-4 and TRBJ1-1; 8 nucleotides line up with TRBD1. Unmatched junction bases numbered 7, after V lost 5 bases and J lost 5 bases. The CDR3 is 14 amino acids.

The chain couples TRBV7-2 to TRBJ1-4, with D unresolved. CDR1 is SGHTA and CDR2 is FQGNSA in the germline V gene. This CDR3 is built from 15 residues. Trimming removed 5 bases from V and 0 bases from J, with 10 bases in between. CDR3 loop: CASSPSRATNEKLFF. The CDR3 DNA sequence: TGTGCCAGCAGCCCAAGTCGTGCAACTAATGAAAAACTGTTTTTT.

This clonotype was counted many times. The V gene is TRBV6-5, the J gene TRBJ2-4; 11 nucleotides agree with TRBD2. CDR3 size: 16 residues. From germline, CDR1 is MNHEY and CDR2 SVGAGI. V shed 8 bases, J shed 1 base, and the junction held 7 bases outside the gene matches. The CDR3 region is CASGIAGGTAKNIQYF. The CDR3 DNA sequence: TGTGCCAGCGGGATAGCGGGGGGGACGGCCAAAAACATTCAGTACTTC.

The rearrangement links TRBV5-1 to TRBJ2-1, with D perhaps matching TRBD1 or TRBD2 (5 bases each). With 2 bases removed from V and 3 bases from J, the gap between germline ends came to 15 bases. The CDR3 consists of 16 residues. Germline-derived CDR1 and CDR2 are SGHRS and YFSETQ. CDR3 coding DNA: TGCGCCAGCAGCTTCGGCTCGGGACCGCTCTACAATGAGCAGTTCTTC. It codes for CASSFGSGPLYNEQFF.

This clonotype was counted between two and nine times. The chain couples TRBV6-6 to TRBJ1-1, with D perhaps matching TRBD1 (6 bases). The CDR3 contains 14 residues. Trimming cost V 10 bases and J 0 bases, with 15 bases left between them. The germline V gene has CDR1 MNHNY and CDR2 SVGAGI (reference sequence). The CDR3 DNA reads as TGTGCCATCGCTAGGGGGAGCATGAACACTGAAGCTTTCTTT. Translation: CAIARGSMNTEAFF.

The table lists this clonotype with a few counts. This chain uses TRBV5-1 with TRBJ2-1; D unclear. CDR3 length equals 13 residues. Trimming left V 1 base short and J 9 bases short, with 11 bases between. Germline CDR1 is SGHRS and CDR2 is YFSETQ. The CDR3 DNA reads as TGCGCCAGCAGCTTGATGGACCGGCTTGAGCAGTTCTTC. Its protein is CASSLMDRLEQFF.

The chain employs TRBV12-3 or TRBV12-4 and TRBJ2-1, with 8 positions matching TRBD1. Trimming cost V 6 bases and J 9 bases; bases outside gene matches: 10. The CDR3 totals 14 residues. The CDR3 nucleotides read TGTGCCAGCAGCCGCAATCTCGACAGGGGTGAGCAGTTCTTC. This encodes CASSRNLDRGEQFF.

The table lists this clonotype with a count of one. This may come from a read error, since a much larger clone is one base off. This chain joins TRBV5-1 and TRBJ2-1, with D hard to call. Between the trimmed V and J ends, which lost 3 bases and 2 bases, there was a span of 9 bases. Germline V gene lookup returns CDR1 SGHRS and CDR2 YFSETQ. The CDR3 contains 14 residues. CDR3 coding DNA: TGCGCCAGCAGCTCATTTCGGACCTACAATGAGCAGTTCTTC. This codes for CASSSFRTYNEQFF.